These T cell receptor beta chains were read from a single sample in a study of T cell changes during pregnancy in multiple sclerosis. Here immunoSEQ multiplex PCR was the method, and the copy in TCRdb shows in-frame clones only, minus some. The sample lists roughly 30,000 clones, 90% occurring once. Here the sequenced sample was CD8+ T cells from peripheral blood mononuclear cells, taken in the second trimester of pregnancy. The receptors stem from a female donor with multiple sclerosis, enrolled in a pregnancy study. CDR3s include the opening cysteine and the closing phenylalanine or tryptophan. D genes are given only for firm matches. Expanded clones are given a class, and other clones once, few, many or no size at all.

j_gene	d_gene	abundance	v_gene	CDR3nt	CDR3aa
TRBJ1-5	TRBD1	-	TRBV7-6	TGTGCCAGCAGCTCTTCGACAGGGGTCGGCAATCAGCCCCAGCATTTT	CASSSSTGVGNQPQHF
TRBJ2-7	TRBD2	-	TRBV7-6	TGTGCCAGCAGCTTAGGTCTAGCGGGAGGTGGCGAGCAGTACTTC	CASSLGLAGGGEQYF
TRBJ2-1	TRBD2	-	TRBV9	TGTGCCAGCAGCCCCTGGACTAGCGGGAGTAATGAGCAGTTCTTC	CASSPWTSGSNEQFF
TRBJ2-7	-	-	TRBV4-3	TGCGCCAGCAGCCAAAGTTATGAGAGCTCCTACGAGCAGTACTTC	CASSQSYESSYEQYF
TRBJ2-1	TRBD2	-	TRBV4-1	TGCGCCAGCAGCCTCACCCCCGGGACTAGTCCCAATGAGCAGTTCTTC	CASSLTPGTSPNEQFF
TRBJ2-2	-	-	TRBV5-1	TGCGCCAGCAGCTCTTGGGGGGTGAACACCGGGGAGCTGTTTTTT	CASSSWGVNTGELFF
TRBJ2-2	TRBD1	-	TRBV27	TGTGCCAGCAGTTTGGGGACAGGGGTGACCGGGGAGCTGTTTTTT	CASSLGTGVTGELFF
TRBJ2-5	-	-	TRBV4-1	TGCGCCAGCAGCCAAGGGAACTACCGCACCGAGACCCAGTACTTC	CASSQGNYRTETQYF
TRBJ1-1	-	-	TRBV28	TGTGCCAGCAGTAAGGGAGATTACCTTGAAGAGAACACTGAAGCTTTCTTT	CASSKGDYLEENTEAFF
TRBJ1-2	-	-	TRBV6-5	TGTGCCAGCAGTTACTCGACTCTGGGGCGAAGGGGCTACACCTTC	CASSYSTLGRRGYTF
TRBJ1-5	TRBD1	-	TRBV9	TGTGCCAGCAGCGTGGGACAGGGTCAATGGCAGCCCCAGCATTTT	CASSVGQGQWQPQHF
TRBJ1-1	TRBD1	-	TRBV5-1	TGCGCCAGCAGCCCCCTAAGACAGGGGAACACTGAAGCTTTCTTT	CASSPLRQGNTEAFF
TRBJ1-2	TRBD1	-	TRBV5-1	TGCGCCAGCAGCTTCTACAGGGGGCGCATTAAAGGCTACACCTTC	CASSFYRGRIKGYTF
TRBJ1-1	-	-	TRBV9	TGTGCCAGCAGCGTAGAGGAGGGGGAGGGCACTGAAGCTTTCTTT	CASSVEEGEGTEAFF
TRBJ2-1	-	-	TRBV13	TGTGCCAGCAGCTTAGGCGCTAGCAGCTACAATGAGCAGTTCTTC	CASSLGASSYNEQFF
TRBJ1-5	TRBD1	-	TRBV10-1	TGCGCCCAAACAGGGGGTAATAATCAGCCCCAGCATTTT	CAQTGGNNQPQHF
TRBJ2-7	TRBD1	-	TRBV29-1	TGCAGCGCGGCGGGACAGGGAATTGGGGAGCAGTACTTC	CSAAGQGIGEQYF
TRBJ1-2	TRBD1	-	TRBV4-3	TGCGCCAGCAGCCAAGGGGCAGGGGGCAACTATGGCTACACCTTC	CASSQGAGGNYGYTF
TRBJ2-7	TRBD1	-	TRBV7-3	TGTGCCAGCAGCCGAGAAAGACAGGGCGGATACGAGCAGTACTTC	CASSRERQGGYEQYF
TRBJ2-1	-	-	TRBV6-1	TGTGCCAGCAGTGGGGGCGCGGCCCTTGGGAATGAGCAGTTCTTC	CASSGGAALGNEQFF
TRBJ2-1	TRBD2	-	TRBV5-1	TGCGCCAGCAGCTGGGCGACTAGCGGGAGTTCCTACAATGAGCAGTTCTTC	CASSWATSGSSYNEQFF
TRBJ1-4	TRBD1	once	TRBV19	TGTGCCAGTAGACCGGACAGGGATAATGAAAAACTGTTTTTT	CASRPDRDNEKLFF